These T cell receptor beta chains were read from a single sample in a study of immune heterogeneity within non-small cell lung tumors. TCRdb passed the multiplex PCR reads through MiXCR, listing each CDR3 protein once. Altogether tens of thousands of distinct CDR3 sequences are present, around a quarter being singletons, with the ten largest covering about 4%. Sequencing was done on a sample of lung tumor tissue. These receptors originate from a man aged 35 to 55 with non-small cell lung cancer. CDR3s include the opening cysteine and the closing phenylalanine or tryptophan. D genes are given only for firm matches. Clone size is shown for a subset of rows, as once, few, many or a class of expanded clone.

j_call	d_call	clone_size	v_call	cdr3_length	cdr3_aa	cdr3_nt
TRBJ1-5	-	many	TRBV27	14	CASSSTGGVRAQHF	TGTGCCAGCAGTTCGACAGGAGGTGTTCGGGCCCAGCATTTT
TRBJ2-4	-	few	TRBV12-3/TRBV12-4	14	CASSLAGIGDIQYF	TGTGCCAGCAGTTTAGCGGGAATTGGAGACATTCAGTACTTC
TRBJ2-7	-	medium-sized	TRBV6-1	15	CASSRGGGPLNEQYF	TGTGCCAGCAGCCGAGGTGGAGGGCCGCTGAACGAGCAGTACTTC
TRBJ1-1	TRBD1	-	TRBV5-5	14	CASSLGTGLGEAFF	TGTGCCAGCAGCCTCGGGACAGGTTTGGGGGAAGCTTTCTTT
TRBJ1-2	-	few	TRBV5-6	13	CASSLAHSGGYTF	TGTGCCAGCAGCTTGGCTCACAGTGGCGGCTACACCTTC
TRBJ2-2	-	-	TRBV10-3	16	CAISAGASGGTGELFF	TGTGCCATCAGTGCGGGGGCAAGCGGTGGGACCGGGGAGCTGTTTTTT
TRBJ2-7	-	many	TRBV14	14	CASSQGQDLYEQYF	TGTGCCAGCAGCCAAGGCCAAGACCTTTACGAGCAGTACTTC
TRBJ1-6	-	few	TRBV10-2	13	CASSESWPGSLHF	TGCGCCAGCAGTGAGTCGTGGCCGGGTTCCCTCCACTTT
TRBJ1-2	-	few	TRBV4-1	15	CASSQDEMTNYGYTF	TGCGCCAGCAGCCAAGATGAAATGACAAACTATGGCTACACCTTC
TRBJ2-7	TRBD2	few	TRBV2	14	CASKREGFSYEQYF	TGTGCCAGCAAGAGGGAGGGATTCTCCTACGAGCAGTACTTC
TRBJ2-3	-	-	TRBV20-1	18	CSAVSDGVIPGSTDTQYF	TGCAGTGCCGTGTCCGACGGTGTGATCCCCGGGAGCACAGATACGCAGTATTTT
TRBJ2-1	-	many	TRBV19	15	CASSMGRNSYNEQFF	TGTGCCAGTAGTATGGGACGGAATTCCTACAATGAGCAGTTCTTC
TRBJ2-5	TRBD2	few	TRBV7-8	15	CASSSFAGVVETQYF	TGTGCCAGCAGCTCATTTGCGGGAGTGGTGGAGACCCAGTACTTC
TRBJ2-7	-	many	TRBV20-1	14	CSASRAGTSYEQYF	TGCAGTGCTAGTAGGGCGGGCACCTCCTACGAGCAGTACTTC
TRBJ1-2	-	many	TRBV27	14	CASSRSGPPYGYTF	TGTGCCAGCAGTAGATCGGGACCGCCCTATGGCTACACCTTC
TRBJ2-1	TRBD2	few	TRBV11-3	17	CASSLRRRREGINEQFF	TGTGCCAGCAGCTTAAGGCGTCGGCGGGAGGGAATCAATGAGCAGTTCTTC
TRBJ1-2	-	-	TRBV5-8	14	CASSLAGRDYGYTF	TGTGCCAGCAGCTTAGCGGGACGGGATTATGGCTACACCTTC
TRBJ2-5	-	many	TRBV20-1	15	CSARVTREPAETQYF	TGCAGTGCTAGAGTAACACGGGAACCAGCAGAGACCCAGTACTTC